This T cell receptor beta chain was sequenced in a study of T cells in narcolepsy. TCRdb's copy holds only in-frame clones and misses some; the assay was immunoSEQ multiplex PCR. The repertoire includes some 13,000 clones, 70% to 90% of them detected once, and approximately 1.7% sits in the top ten. The germline CDR1 and CDR2 sequences are SQVTM and ANQGSEA. The CDR3 runs 15 residues. The V gene end was trimmed by 5 bases and the J gene end by 1 base; junction bases not matched to a gene: 7. The sequencing input was CD45RA- memory CD4+ T cells from PBMCs. This TCR was sampled from a human donor with narcolepsy. V usage is TRBV29-1 and J usage is TRBJ2-7, with 11 bases lining up with TRBD2. The CDR3 spells CSVTYSGRVSYEQYF. The CDR3 nucleotides are TGCAGCGTTACCTATAGCGGGAGGGTTTCCTACGAGCAGTACTTC.